This TCR beta chain was profiled in a study of T-cell reconstitution after alpha-beta-depleted transplantation in children. This clonotype was found many times. Preparing the TCRbeta library involved the use of unique molecular identifiers. MiXCR, run by TCRdb on the PCR reads, gives a single entry per CDR3 protein. The data show about 370,000 distinct CDR3 sequences, roughly 21% seen once. Germline values: CDR1 LGHNA, CDR2 YNFKEQ. The V segment lost 0 bases and the J segment 5 bases; nucleotides outside the gene matches: 8. CDR3 length: 16 amino acids. This chain joins TRBV4-2 and TRBJ2-7; 9 bases agree with TRBD2. The specimen was PBMCs from the stem cell graft donor, collected from the stem cell graft. The sequence was collected from a human donor who donated a stem cell graft to a child with acute myeloid leukemia. The CDR3 loop reads CASSQDLASGTDEQYF. In DNA, the CDR3 is TGTGCCAGCAGCCAAGATCTGGCTAGCGGGACGGACGAGCAGTACTTC.